Listed below are T cell receptor beta chains from one sample, sequenced in a study of vaccination effects on CD4 cells after COVID-19. Clones were read by immunoSEQ multiplex PCR, and TCRdb kept only the in-frame ones, dropping some. The sample has under 60,000 clones, around 67% seen once. No antigen is known for these receptors. Here the sequenced sample was CD4+ T cells from PBMCs cultured without peptide, taken before COVID-19 vaccination. The source of these receptors is a human donor who received a COVID-19 vaccine. Both conserved end residues are part of each CDR3. The order of the fields is V gene, J gene, clone size, D gene, CDR3 protein, CDR3 DNA. The D gene is left open where the match is weak. Not all rows give a size; the values are once, few, many and, for expanded clones, a class.

>TRBV19|TRBJ2-7|-|TRBD1
CASSRTTGPVSYEQYF
TGTGCCAGTAGTAGGACGACAGGGCCCGTATCCTACGAGCAGTACTTC
>TRBV5-4|TRBJ2-3|-|-
CASSFEGGRLDTQYF
TGTGCCAGCAGTTTCGAGGGGGGGCGCTTAGATACGCAGTATTTT
>TRBV5-4|TRBJ2-7|-|-
CASSPGTVTPYEQYF
TGTGCCAGCAGCCCTGGGACGGTGACCCCCTACGAGCAGTACTTC
>TRBV5-1|TRBJ2-1|-|TRBD2
CASSLVAGVNNEQFF
TGCGCCAGCAGCTTGGTGGCGGGGGTAAACAATGAGCAGTTCTTC
>TRBV3-1/TRBV3-2|TRBJ2-5|-|TRBD2
CASSLAGGSETQYF
TGTGCCAGCAGCCTTGCGGGGGGGAGCGAGACCCAGTACTTC
>TRBV25-1|TRBJ1-3|-|TRBD1
CASSDRGHVNTIYF
TGTGCCAGCAGTGACAGGGGGCATGTAAACACCATATATTTT
>TRBV5-1|TRBJ1-2|-|-
CASSAGPAGYGYTF
TGCGCCAGCAGCGCTGGCCCTGCCGGCTATGGCTACACCTTC
>TRBV28|TRBJ2-3|-|TRBD1
CASSSTGQAGTQYF
TGTGCCAGCAGTTCCACCGGACAGGCCGGTACGCAGTATTTT
>TRBV11-3|TRBJ2-1|-|TRBD2
CASSLGRGGEQFF
TGTGCCAGCAGCTTGGGCCGGGGGGGTGAGCAGTTCTTC
>TRBV27|TRBJ2-1|-|-
CASSRVSGLIFNEQFF
TGTGCCAGCAGTCGCGTATCGGGTTTAATATTCAATGAGCAGTTCTTC
>TRBV28|TRBJ2-3|-|TRBD2
CASSFGASGSIGTDTQYF
TGTGCCAGCAGTTTTGGGGCTAGCGGGAGTATTGGCACAGATACGCAGTATTTT
>TRBV7-2|TRBJ1-6|-|TRBD1
CASSPGTGFFTLHF
TGTGCCAGCAGCCCTGGGACAGGGTTCTTCACCCTCCACTTT
>TRBV18|TRBJ1-1|-|TRBD1
CASSLGQGNTEAFF
TGTGCCAGCTCACTGGGACAGGGCAACACTGAAGCTTTCTTT
>TRBV3-1/TRBV3-2|TRBJ2-7|-|TRBD2
CASSGPGLGDYEQYF
TGTGCCAGCAGCGGACCGGGACTAGGTGACTACGAGCAGTACTTC
>TRBV5-4|TRBJ2-3|-|TRBD1
CASSSYRGPGTDTQYF
TGTGCCAGCAGCTCCTACAGGGGGCCGGGAACAGATACGCAGTATTTT
>TRBV6-6|TRBJ1-5|-|-
CASSYPGLGDQPQHF
TGTGCCAGCAGTTACCCGGGACTGGGGGATCAGCCCCAGCATTTT
>TRBV27|TRBJ2-5|-|-
CASSPYRGAGLRETQYF
TGTGCCAGCAGTCCCTACCGTGGGGCTGGGCTTCGGGAGACCCAGTACTTC
>TRBV19|TRBJ1-6|few|TRBD1
CASSPLSTGTTPNNSPLHF
TGTGCCAGTAGCCCTTTATCGACAGGGACGACACCAAATAATTCACCCCTCCACTTT
>TRBV11-3|TRBJ2-5|-|TRBD1
CASSSWDREGETQYF
TGTGCCAGCAGCTCCTGGGACAGGGAGGGAGAGACCCAGTACTTC
>TRBV18|TRBJ1-1|-|TRBD1
CASSPGNRGRTEAFF
TGTGCCAGCTCCCCCGGGAACAGGGGGCGAACTGAAGCTTTCTTT
>TRBV10-3|TRBJ2-7|few|-
CAIRQSYEQYF
TGTGCCATCAGACAGTCCTACGAGCAGTACTTC
>TRBV4-2|TRBJ1-1|few|-
CASSQAEGNTEAFF
TGTGCCAGCAGCCAAGCCGAAGGGAACACTGAAGCTTTCTTT
>TRBV5-1|TRBJ1-5|-|-
CASSLVGGAGQPQHF
TGCGCCAGCAGCTTGGTTGGGGGGGCCGGGCAGCCCCAGCATTTT
>TRBV9|TRBJ2-1|-|TRBD2
CASSVGGGRDNEQFF
TGTGCCAGCAGCGTAGGAGGAGGGAGGGACAATGAGCAGTTCTTC
>TRBV9|TRBJ2-1|-|-
CASSVAQQNEQFF
TGTGCCAGCAGCGTAGCTCAGCAGAATGAGCAGTTCTTC